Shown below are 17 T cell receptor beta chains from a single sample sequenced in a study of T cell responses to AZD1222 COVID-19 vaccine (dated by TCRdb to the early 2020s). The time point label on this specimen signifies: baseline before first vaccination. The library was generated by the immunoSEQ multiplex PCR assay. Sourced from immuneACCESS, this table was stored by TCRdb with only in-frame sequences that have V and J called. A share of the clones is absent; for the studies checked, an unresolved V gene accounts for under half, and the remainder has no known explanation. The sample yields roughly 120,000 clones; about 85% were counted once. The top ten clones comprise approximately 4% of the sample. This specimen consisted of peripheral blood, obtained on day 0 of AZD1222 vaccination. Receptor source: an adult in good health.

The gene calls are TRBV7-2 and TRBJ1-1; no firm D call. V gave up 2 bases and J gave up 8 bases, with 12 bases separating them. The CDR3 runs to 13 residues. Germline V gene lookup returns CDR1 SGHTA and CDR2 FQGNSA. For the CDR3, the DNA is TGTGCCAGCAGCTTACAACTAGGATCCGAAGCTTTCTTT. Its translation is CASSLQLGSEAFF.

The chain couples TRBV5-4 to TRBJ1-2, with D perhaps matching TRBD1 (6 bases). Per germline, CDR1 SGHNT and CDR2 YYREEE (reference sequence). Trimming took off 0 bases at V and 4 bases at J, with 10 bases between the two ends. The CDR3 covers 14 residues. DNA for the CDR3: TGTGCCAGCAGCTTGGCGGACAGTCTCTATGGCTACACCTTC. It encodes CASSLADSLYGYTF.

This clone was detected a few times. The CDR3 DNA reads TGTGCCAGCAGTTTCCCGTGGGGGCAGACCTACGAGCAGTACTTC. Amino acid sequence: CASSFPWGQTYEQYF. The chain links TRBV28 to TRBJ2-7; tentatively, D is TRBD1 (6 bases). The germline CDR1 and CDR2 sequences are MDHEN and SYDVKM. Trimming pared 3 bases from V and 2 bases from J, leaving 14 bases between. The length of the CDR3 is 15 residues.

CDR3 in DNA: TGTGCCATCAGTGTCGGGGGGCTAACCGGGGAGCTGTTTTTT. This codes for CAISVGGLTGELFF. The J gene is TRBJ2-2, the V gene TRBV10-3; a possible D gene is TRBD2 (7 bases). V lost 4 bases to trimming and J lost 5 bases, with 11 bases between them. There are 14 residues in the CDR3. Per germline, CDR1 ENHRY and CDR2 SYGVKD.

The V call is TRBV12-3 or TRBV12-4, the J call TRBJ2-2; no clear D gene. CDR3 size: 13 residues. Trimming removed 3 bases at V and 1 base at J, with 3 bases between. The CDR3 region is CASSLRNTGELFF. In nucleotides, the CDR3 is TGTGCCAGCAGTTTGAGGAACACCGGGGAGCTGTTTTTT.

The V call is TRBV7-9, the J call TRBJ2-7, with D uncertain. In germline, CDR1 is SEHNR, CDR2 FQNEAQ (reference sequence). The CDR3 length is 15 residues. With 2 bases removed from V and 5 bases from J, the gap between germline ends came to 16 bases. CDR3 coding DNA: TGTGCCAGCAGCTTATCCGGCGGTGGTATGAACGAGCAGTACTTC. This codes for CASSLSGGGMNEQYF. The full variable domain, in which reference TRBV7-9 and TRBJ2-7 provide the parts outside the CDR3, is DTGVSQNPRHKITKRGQNVTFRCDPISEHNRLYWYRQTLGQGPEFLTYFQNEAQLEKSRLLSDRFSAERPKGSFSTLEIQRTEQGDSAMYLCASSLSGGGMNEQYFGPGTRLTVT.

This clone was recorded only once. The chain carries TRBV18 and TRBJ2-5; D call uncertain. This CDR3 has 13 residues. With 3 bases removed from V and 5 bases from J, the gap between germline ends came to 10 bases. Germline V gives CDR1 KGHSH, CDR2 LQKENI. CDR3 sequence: CASSPVLAETQYF. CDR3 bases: TGTGCCAGCTCACCCGTCCTGGCGGAGACCCAGTACTTC.

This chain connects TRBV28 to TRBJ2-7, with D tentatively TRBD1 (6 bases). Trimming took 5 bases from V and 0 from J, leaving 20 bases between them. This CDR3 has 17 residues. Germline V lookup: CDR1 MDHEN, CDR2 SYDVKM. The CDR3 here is CASSPGTTTYHSYEQYF. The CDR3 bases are TGTGCCAGCAGTCCCGGGACAACAACTTACCACTCCTACGAGCAGTACTTC.

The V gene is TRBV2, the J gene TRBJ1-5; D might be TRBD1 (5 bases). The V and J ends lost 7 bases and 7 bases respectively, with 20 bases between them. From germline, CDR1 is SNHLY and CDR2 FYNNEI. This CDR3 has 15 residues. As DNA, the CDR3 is TGTGCCAGCAAGGAAGGTTTTCAGGGTAGGCAGCCCCAGCATTTT. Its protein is CASKEGFQGRQPQHF.

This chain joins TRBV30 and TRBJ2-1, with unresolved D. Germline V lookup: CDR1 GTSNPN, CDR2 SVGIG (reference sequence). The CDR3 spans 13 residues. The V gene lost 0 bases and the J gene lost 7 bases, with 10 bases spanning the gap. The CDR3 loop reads CAWSVLSRNEQFF. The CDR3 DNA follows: TGTGCCTGGAGTGTCCTTAGCAGGAATGAGCAGTTCTTC.

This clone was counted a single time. CDR3 DNA sequence: TGTGCCAGCAGCGCCACGGGGGGGCAGCCCCAGCATTTT. It encodes CASSATGGQPQHF. The rearrangement links TRBV3-1 (or the pseudogene TRBV3-2) to TRBJ1-5; a weak D match, TRBD1 (5 bases). The ends were cut back, 5 bases at V and 7 bases at J, with 12 bases in the middle. From germline, CDR1 is LGHDT and CDR2 YNNKEL (reference sequence). The length of the CDR3 is 13 residues.

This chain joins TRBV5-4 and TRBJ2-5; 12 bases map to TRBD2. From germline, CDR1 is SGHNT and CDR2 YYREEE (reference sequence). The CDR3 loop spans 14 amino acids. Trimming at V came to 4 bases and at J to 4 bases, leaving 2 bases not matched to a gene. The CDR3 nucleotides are TGTGCCAGCAGCCTAGCGGGGGGGGGAGAGACCCAGTACTTC. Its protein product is CASSLAGGGETQYF.

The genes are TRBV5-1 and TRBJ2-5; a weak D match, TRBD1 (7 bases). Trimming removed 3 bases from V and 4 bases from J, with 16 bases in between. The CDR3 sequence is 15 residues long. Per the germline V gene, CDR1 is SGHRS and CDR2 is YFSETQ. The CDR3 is CASSSSPGGRETQYF. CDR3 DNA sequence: TGCGCCAGCAGCTCCAGTCCAGGGGGGAGAGAGACCCAGTACTTC.

The CDR3 DNA reads as TGTGCCAGCAGCCATTACGGACAGGGGACTGATACGCAGTATTTT. It is translated as CASSHYGQGTDTQYF. This chain uses TRBV14 with TRBJ2-3; 9 bases match TRBD1. V lost 3 bases and J lost 6; bases outside the gene matches: 7. The CDR3 covers 15 residues. From germline, CDR1 is SGHDN and CDR2 FVKESK.

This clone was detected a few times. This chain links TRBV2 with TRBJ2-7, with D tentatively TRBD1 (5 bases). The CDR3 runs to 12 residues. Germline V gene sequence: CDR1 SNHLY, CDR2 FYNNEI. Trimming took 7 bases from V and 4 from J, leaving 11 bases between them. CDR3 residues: CASIRVAYEQYF. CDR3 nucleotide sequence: TGTGCCAGCATCAGGGTTGCTTACGAGCAGTACTTC.

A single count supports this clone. The chain's CDR3 is CASSYRDKSSYEQYF. The DNA of the CDR3 is TGCGCCAGCAGCTACCGGGACAAGAGCTCCTACGAGCAGTACTTC. V usage is TRBV5-1 and J usage is TRBJ2-7; maybe TRBD1 (6 bases). V shed 3 bases and J shed 0 bases, with 13 bases lying between them. The CDR3 loop spans 15 amino acids. Germline V gives CDR1 SGHRS, CDR2 YFSETQ.

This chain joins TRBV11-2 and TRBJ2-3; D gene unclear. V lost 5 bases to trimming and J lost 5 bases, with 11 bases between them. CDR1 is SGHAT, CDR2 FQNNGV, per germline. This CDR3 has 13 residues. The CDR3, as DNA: TGTGCCAGCAGCATCTACAGAGGAGATACGCAGTATTTT. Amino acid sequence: CASSIYRGDTQYF.